Only a few counts were recorded for the clone carrying this T cell receptor beta chain. These data are taken from a study of CD8+ T cells in alopecia areata. Study as a whole: Among treated patients, oral tofacitinib was administered at 5 to 10 mg twice daily.

Researchers gathered lesional scalp punch biopsies and peripheral blood from patients with alopecia areata. Sorting separated CD4+ and CD8+ T cells out of PBMCs. Extracted from the samples, RNA was reverse transcribed into cDNA to serve as the sequencing template. The data were produced by immunoSEQ multiplex PCR, yet TCRdb's version contains in-frame clones alone and is incomplete. This sample has some 170,000 clones, with 65% to 75% found just once. CDR3 length: 13 residues. Germline V lookup: CDR1 SGDLS, CDR2 YYNGEE. The germline V and J ends were trimmed by 3 bases and 1 base, with 7 bases remaining between them.

This TCR came from a human donor with alopecia areata. Sequences were derived from CD8+ T cells sorted from blood, sampled at week 0. This chain connects TRBV9 to TRBJ1-1; D remains ambiguous. The CDR3 nucleotides are TGTGCCAGCAGCGGTAACAGGAACACTGAAGCTTTCTTT. Amino acid sequence: CASSGNRNTEAFF.